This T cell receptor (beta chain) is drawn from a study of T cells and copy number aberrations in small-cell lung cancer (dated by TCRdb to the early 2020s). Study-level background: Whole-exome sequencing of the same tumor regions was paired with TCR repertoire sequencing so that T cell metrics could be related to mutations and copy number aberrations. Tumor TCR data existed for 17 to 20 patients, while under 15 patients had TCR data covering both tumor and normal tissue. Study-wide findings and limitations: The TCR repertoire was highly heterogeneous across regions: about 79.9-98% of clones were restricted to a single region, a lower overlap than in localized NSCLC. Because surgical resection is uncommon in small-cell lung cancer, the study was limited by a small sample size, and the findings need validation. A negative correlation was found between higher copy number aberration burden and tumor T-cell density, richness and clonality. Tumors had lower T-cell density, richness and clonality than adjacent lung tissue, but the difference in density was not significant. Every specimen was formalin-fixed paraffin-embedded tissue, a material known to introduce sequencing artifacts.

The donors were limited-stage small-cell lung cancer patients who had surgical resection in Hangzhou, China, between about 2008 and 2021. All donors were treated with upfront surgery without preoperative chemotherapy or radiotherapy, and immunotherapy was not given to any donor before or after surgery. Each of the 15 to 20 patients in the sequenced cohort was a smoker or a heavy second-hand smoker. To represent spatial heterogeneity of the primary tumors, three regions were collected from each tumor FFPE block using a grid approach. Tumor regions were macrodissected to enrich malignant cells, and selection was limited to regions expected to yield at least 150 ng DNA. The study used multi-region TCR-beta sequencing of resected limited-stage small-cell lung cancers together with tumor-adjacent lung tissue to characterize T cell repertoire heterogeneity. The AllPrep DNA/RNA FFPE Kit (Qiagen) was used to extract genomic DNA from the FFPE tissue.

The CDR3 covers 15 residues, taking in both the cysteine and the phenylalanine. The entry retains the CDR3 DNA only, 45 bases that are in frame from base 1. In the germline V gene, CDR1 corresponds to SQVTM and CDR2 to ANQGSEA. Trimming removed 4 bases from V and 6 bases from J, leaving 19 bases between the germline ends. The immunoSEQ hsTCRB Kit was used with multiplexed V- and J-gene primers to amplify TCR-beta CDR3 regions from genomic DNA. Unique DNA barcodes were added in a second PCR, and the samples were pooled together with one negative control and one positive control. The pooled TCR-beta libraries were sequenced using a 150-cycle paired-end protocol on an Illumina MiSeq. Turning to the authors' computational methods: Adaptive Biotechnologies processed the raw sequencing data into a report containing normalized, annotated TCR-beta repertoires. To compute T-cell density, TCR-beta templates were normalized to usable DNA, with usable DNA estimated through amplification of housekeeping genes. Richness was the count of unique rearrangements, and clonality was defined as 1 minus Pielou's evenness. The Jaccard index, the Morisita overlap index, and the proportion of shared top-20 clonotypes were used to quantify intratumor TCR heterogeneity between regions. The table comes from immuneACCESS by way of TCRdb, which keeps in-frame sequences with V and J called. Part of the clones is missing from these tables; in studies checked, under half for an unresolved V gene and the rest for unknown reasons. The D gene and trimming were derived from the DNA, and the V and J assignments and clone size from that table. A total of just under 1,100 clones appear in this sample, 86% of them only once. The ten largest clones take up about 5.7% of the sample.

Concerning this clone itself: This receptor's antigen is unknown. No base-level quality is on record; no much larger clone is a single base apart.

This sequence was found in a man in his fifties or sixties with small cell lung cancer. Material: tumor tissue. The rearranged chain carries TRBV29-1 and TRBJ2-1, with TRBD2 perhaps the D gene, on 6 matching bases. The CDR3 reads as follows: CSVGGGDPPLNEQFF. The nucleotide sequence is TGCAGCGTTGGGGGCGGGGACCCACCTCTCAATGAGCAGTTCTTC.